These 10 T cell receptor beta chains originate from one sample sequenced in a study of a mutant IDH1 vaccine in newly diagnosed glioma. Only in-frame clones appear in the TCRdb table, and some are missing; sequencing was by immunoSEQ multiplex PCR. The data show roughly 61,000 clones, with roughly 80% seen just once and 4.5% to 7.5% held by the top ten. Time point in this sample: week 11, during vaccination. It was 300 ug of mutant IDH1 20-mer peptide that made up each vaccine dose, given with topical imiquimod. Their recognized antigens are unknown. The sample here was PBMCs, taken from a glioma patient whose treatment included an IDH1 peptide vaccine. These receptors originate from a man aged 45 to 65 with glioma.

The CDR3 region has the DNA TGCAGCGTTCGGGACAGTTACTACGAGCAGTACTTC. Translating it yields CSVRDSYYEQYF. The J gene is TRBJ2-7, the V gene TRBV29-1; 7 bases align to TRBD1. The V gene end was trimmed by 5 bases and the J gene end by 3 bases; junction bases not matched to a gene: 4. CDR3 length: 12 residues. In germline, CDR1 is SQVTM, CDR2 ANQGSEA.

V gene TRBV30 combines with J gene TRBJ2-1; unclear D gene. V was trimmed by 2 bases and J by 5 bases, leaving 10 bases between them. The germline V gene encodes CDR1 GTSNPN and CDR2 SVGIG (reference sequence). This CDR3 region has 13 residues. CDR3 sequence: CAWSNGSDNEQFF. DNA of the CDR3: TGTGCCTGGAGTAACGGGTCGGACAATGAGCAGTTCTTC.

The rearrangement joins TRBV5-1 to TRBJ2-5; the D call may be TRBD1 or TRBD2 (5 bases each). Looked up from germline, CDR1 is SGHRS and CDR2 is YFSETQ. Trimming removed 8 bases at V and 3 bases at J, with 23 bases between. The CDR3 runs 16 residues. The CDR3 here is CASESTGGGGKETQYF. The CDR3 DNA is TGCGCCAGTGAATCTACCGGCGGTGGGGGAAAAGAGACCCAGTACTTC.

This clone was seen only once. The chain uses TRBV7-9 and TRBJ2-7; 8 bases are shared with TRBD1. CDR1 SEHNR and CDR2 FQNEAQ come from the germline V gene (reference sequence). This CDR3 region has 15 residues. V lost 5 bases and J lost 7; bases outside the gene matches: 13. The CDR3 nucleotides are TGTGCCAGCAGCCTCTATCCTGGACAGGGATGGGAGCAGTACTTC. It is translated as CASSLYPGQGWEQYF.

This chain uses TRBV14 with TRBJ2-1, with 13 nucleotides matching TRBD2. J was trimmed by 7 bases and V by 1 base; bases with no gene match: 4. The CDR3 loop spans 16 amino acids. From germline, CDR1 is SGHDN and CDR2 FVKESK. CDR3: CASSQGLAGGFNEQFF. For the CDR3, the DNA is TGTGCCAGCAGCCAAGGACTAGCGGGAGGTTTTAATGAGCAGTTCTTC.

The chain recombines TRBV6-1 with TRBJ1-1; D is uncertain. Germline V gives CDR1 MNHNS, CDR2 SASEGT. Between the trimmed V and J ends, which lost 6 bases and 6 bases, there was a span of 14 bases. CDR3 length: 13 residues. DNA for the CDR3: TGTGCCAGCAGCCAAGTCTCTGACTCTGAAGCTTTCTTT. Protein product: CASSQVSDSEAFF.

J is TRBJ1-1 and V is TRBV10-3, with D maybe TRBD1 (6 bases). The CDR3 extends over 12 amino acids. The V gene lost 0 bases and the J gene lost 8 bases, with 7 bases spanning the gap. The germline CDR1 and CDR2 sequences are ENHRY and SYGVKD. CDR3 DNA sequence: TGTGCCATCAGTGAGTCACAGGGCGAAGCTTTCTTT. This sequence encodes CAISESQGEAFF.

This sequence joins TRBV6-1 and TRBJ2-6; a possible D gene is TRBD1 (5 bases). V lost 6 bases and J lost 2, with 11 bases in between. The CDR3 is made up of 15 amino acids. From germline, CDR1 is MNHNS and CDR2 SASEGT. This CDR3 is CASRTQAPGANVLTF. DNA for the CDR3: TGTGCCAGCAGGACACAGGCTCCTGGGGCCAACGTCCTGACTTTC.

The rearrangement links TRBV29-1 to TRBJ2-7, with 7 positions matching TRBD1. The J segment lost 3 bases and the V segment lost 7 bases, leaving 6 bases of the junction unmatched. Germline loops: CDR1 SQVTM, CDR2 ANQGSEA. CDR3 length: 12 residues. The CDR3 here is CSGQNRGYEQYF. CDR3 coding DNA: TGCAGCGGACAAAACAGGGGCTACGAGCAGTACTTC.

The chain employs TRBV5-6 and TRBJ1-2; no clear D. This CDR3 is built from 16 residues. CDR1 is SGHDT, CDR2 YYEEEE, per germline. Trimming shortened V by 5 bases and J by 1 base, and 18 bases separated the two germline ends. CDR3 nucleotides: TGTGCCAGCAGATCGCTAGCAGGCTCCTTTAACTATGGCTACACCTTC. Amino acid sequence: CASRSLAGSFNYGYTF.